Listed below are T cell receptor beta chains from one sample, sequenced in a study of early T cells in non-severe SARS-CoV-2 infection. TCRdb fed the 5' RACE reads into MiXCR, producing one record per CDR3 protein. The sample lists nearly 70,000 distinct CDR3 sequences, 3.5% to 6% seen once, with roughly 3.6% in the top ten. Here the sequenced sample was whole blood, taken at baseline. Receptor source: an adult who was a healthcare worker with PCR-confirmed SARS-CoV-2 infection or an uninfected control (not recorded which). The donor label of this sample is uncertain. Each CDR3 is given with its conserved first and last residue. A D gene is named only where the DNA matches it firmly.

d_gene	j_gene	v_gene	CDR3aa
-	TRBJ2-7	TRBV24-1	CATSGRAYEQYF
-	TRBJ1-2	TRBV30	CAWTRARVYGYTF
-	TRBJ1-2	TRBV12-3/TRBV12-4	CASSQTNYGYTF
-	TRBJ1-5	TRBV20-1	CSARDWTHDPGSNQPQHF
-	TRBJ2-3	TRBV10-2	CASTPGDGGDTQYF
-	TRBJ2-7	TRBV11-3	CASSMTGYEQYF
TRBD1	TRBJ1-1	TRBV18	CASSPPTDRGDTEAFF
TRBD2	TRBJ2-4	TRBV20-1	CSAIGLGNIQYF
TRBD2	TRBJ2-3	TRBV13	CASSSQGAGVTDTQYF
-	TRBJ2-3	TRBV11-2	CASSLDGKAPDTQYF
-	TRBJ2-1	TRBV5-1	CASSLDQGVHNEQFF
-	TRBJ2-3	TRBV5-1	CASSLQGVGADTQYF
TRBD1	TRBJ2-2	TRBV10-3	CAIRPRTGNTGELFF
-	TRBJ1-1	TRBV6-5	CASRLGAENTEAFF
TRBD2	TRBJ2-5	TRBV7-2	CASSLQAGGETQYF
TRBD1	TRBJ2-7	TRBV29-1	CSFLGDRGYEQYF
TRBD2	TRBJ2-7	TRBV18	CASSPRASGGATYEQYF
-	TRBJ1-1	TRBV11-1	CASSALTAYTEAFF
-	TRBJ2-7	TRBV7-2	CASSLVHEQYF
TRBD1	TRBJ1-1	TRBV27	CASTPAAGGIDTEAFF
TRBD2	TRBJ2-3	TRBV7-2	CASRPGGPPDTQYF
TRBD1	TRBJ1-3	TRBV30	CAWSPRDRGGGNTIYF
TRBD2	TRBJ2-1	TRBV11-2	CASSPGTTEQFF
-	TRBJ1-1	TRBV5-1	CASSSRGRNTEAFF
-	TRBJ2-2	TRBV5-5	CASSLAAGSGTGELFF
TRBD1	TRBJ2-7	TRBV5-1	CASSLGDRSYEQYF
-	TRBJ2-1	TRBV20-1	CSARDKGRRINNEQFF
-	TRBJ2-5	TRBV6-6	CASSYFVAGEETQYF
-	TRBJ1-1	TRBV29-1	CSGQPFDMNTEAFF
-	TRBJ2-5	TRBV4-2	CASSQVDPSGTQYF
-	TRBJ1-6	TRBV6-5	CASRLGQENSPLHF
-	TRBJ1-1	TRBV20-1	CSAIYGDTEAFF
TRBD1	TRBJ2-1	TRBV29-1	CSGSGGDEQFF
TRBD1	TRBJ2-3	TRBV6-5	CASSSPGQPTDTQYF
-	TRBJ1-1	TRBV7-2	CASSPGGNTEAFF
TRBD2	TRBJ2-3	TRBV7-2	CASSPRGTRGTGTQYF
-	TRBJ1-6	TRBV4-1	CASSQDVDTNNSPLHF
TRBD1	TRBJ1-3	TRBV30	CAWTNMRGTGKNTIYF
-	TRBJ1-1	TRBV10-3	CAISERKARGTEAFF
-	TRBJ1-6	TRBV6-2/TRBV6-3	CASSYDSSYNSPLHF
-	TRBJ2-2	TRBV7-8	CASSSQVTGELFF
TRBD1	TRBJ1-2	TRBV12-3/TRBV12-4	CASSRDSYNYGYTF
-	TRBJ2-1	TRBV12-3/TRBV12-4	CASSLNKGGRMDEQFF
TRBD1	TRBJ2-7	TRBV4-1	CASSQDRDSTYEQYF
-	TRBJ2-3	TRBV28	CASSFAGASLTDTQYF